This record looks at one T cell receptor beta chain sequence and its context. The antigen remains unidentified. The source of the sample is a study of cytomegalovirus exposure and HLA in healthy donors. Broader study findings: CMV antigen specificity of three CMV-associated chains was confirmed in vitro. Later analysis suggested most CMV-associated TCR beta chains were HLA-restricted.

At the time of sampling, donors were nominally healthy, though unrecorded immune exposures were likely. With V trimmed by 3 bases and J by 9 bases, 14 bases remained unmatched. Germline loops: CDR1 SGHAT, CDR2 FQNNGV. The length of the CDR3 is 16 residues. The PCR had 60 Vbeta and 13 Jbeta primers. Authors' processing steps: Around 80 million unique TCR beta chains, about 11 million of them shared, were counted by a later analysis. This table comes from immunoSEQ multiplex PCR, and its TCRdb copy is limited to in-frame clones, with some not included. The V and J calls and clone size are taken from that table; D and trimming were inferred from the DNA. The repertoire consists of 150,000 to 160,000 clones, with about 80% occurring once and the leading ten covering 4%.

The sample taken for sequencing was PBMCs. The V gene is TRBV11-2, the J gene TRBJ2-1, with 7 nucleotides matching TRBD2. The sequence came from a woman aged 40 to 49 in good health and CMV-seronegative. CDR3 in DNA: TGTGCCAGCAGCTTGACCAGCGGGATAAATGTGGGTGAGCAGTTCTTC. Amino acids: CASSLTSGINVGEQFF.